This TCR beta chain was profiled in a study of cytomegalovirus exposure and HLA in healthy donors (dated by TCRdb to 2016 to 2017). About the investigation overall: In an earlier analysis of about 560 of the donors, 276 Gb of sequence data and just under 120 million unique TCR beta sequences from roughly 180 million T cells were reported. The number of typed donors differed by locus: roughly 629-630 for A, B, C, DRB1 and DQB1; 522 for DQA1; some 590 for DPA1; and roughly 490 for DPB1. In addition to the first cohort of 666 subjects, a separate validation cohort of 120 different subjects was used. In a later analysis, previously published TCR beta repertoires from 666 donors were re-analyzed and high-resolution HLA genotyping was added so that TCR occurrence patterns could be studied. On average, 235,054 unique TCR beta nucleotide sequences were sequenced per donor among several hundred genotyped donors of the cohort, with roughly 18% of those sequences being non-productive. The study used immunosequencing to profile the T cell repertoires of 666 subjects and linked those repertoires to cytomegalovirus serostatus. Four to six DR-DQ haplotypes were handled as single units for association and clustering, since linkage in the cohort was strong. An early release that covered about 600 HLA-typed donors contained around 300 gigabases of sequencing data and 70 million to 100 million unique TCR sequences. The genetic ancestry cluster associated with self-reported Caucasian donors included 80% to 90% of the roughly 400 genotyped donors. Both class I and class II loci were covered by HLA typing, at four-digit resolution. An earlier analysis of more than 450 of the donors used high-throughput TCR beta sequencing to judge whether each TCR beta V gene segment behaved as functional or pseudogenic. The study aimed to test whether cataloging public T cell receptors could reveal signatures of past pathogen exposure. A later genetic analysis used genome-wide SNP genotypes for 398 of the 666 donors, treating that subset as a discovery cohort. To predict cytomegalovirus infection status, the study combined high-throughput TCR immunosequencing, statistical association of individual TCRs with disease status, and machine learning. Donor age, sex, ethnicity and CMV serostatus were compiled together with the repertoire data. The later analysis used no new phenotypic data to find candidate immune exposures, relying instead on TCR beta sequences and their occurrence across donors. Every discovery cohort repertoire had been produced on one sequencing platform.

Note on this clone: There is no known antigen for this receptor. The junction departs from the called germline gene at one end, perhaps through a read error.

Per the germline V gene, ENHRY is the CDR1 and SYGVKD is the CDR2. Its CDR3 holds 15 amino acids, cysteine through phenylalanine. The CDR3 DNA has 45 bases and is translated from base 1. The cohort consisted of some 730 healthy bone marrow donors. At the time of sampling, all cohort members were nominally healthy, though unrecorded immune exposures were likely present. The donor tested CMV seronegative, placing the donor among the 300 to 400 seronegative members of the cohort. Every donor gave a peripheral blood sample, and the peripheral blood mononuclear cells from that sample were used for TCR beta sequencing. The Qiagen DNeasy Blood Extraction Kit was used to extract genomic DNA from the blood cell samples. The library was prepared using the immunoSEQ multiplex PCR assay. For the multiplex PCR, a mixture combining 60 forward primers for TCR Vbeta segments and 13 reverse primers for TCR Jbeta segments was used. A multiplex PCR assay on genomic DNA amplified the CDR3 region of rearranged TCR beta genes. On the Illumina HiSeq System, the amplified TCR beta libraries were sequenced as 87-base-pair reads. In the authors' own workflow: Across the 500 to 700 repertoires, a later analysis counted 75 million to 90 million unique TCR beta chains, 8.5 million to 12 million of which were shared by at least two donors. Raw reads were error-corrected and collapsed into unique sequences with a nearest-neighbor algorithm that merged closely related sequences to remove PCR and sequencing errors. CDR3 sequences were aligned to IMGT reference sequences to assign V, D and J gene segments. For a sequence to be retained, at least a six-nucleotide match to both a V gene segment and a J gene segment was required. A rearrangement was called productive if the CDR3 had no stop codons and remained in frame with V and J, and every other rearrangement was called non-productive. Following IMGT convention, CDR3 was defined as the stretch from the second conserved V-encoded cysteine to the conserved J-encoded phenylalanine. The earlier analysis of about 500 of the donors excluded sequences that lacked an unambiguous match to a single V gene segment. An earlier analysis of over 450 of the donors classified V segments as functional when productive rearrangements were above 56.7% and as segregating when the standard deviation between donors was above 5%. A statistical classification framework was built to diagnose cytomegalovirus status from the catalog of TCR beta chain sequences. A later analysis assigned V and J genes by comparing TCR nucleotide sequences with IMGT/GENE-DB human TR gene sequences. A later analysis assigned CDR3 sequences and most-parsimonious VDJ recombination scenarios with the TCRdist pipeline. In a later analysis, each TCR beta chain was defined by its CDR3 amino acid sequence together with its V-gene family, and reads without a unique V-gene family were excluded. In a later analysis, approximately 640 highly shared, low-generation-probability nucleotide sequences were removed to address suspected cross-contamination and a sequencing artifact. In a later analysis, a clonal expansion index was calculated for each public chain from normalized within-repertoire ranks of inferred template counts. A later analysis computed generation probabilities with a VDJ recombination model fitted to out-of-frame rearrangements, and checked the results against IGoR. In a later analysis, hypergeometric tests were used to score TCR-TCR, TCR-HLA and TCR-CMV co-occurrence, with a repertoire-size bias correction applied to TCR pairs. To estimate false discovery rates, a later analysis permuted the HLA or CMV assignments 20 times. A later analysis grouped co-occurring TCRs with DBSCAN, adding TCRdist sequence similarity when clustering within HLA-allele-positive subsets. Repertoires with fewer than 30,000 or more than 120,000 public chains were left out of co-occurrence clustering, as were five repertoires with anomalous nucleotide sharing. The table was pulled from immuneACCESS by TCRdb, which kept in-frame rearrangements only. Such tables lose some clones; where checked, under half of the loss comes from unresolved V genes, and the rest has no known cause. V and J calls and clone size are given by that table; D and trimming were obtained from the DNA. The sample contains about 150,000 clones, about 72% of them found a single time. The ten largest account for 2.1% of the sample.

General findings and caveats noted by the study authors: Strong co-occurrence of HLA alleles, especially DR and DQ, made assigning TCR associations to individual alleles difficult. Most CMV-associated TCR beta chains appeared to be HLA-restricted in a later analysis, and the HLA associations seemed to be driven largely by CMV exposure. According to a later analysis, parvovirus B19, influenza, CMV and Epstein-Barr virus appeared linked to several top co-occurrence clusters. A further reported finding was that TCR beta sequences accurately predicted the HLA-A and HLA-B alleles for most subjects in the first cohort. Because HLA typing was unavailable for some donors at each locus, only the typed subset was used in association tests. For the cohort, immune exposure information was limited to CMV serostatus. An earlier analysis of around 540 of the donors showed that most TCR beta V segments appeared in productive rearrangements either about 87% or about 30% of the time, which broadly matched IMGT annotations. A later analysis found that HLA-associated TCR beta chains were more clonally expanded and had lower generation probabilities than equally common non-associated chains. In vitro tests confirmed that a few of the cytomegalovirus-associated TCR beta chains recognize cytomegalovirus antigens. Most TCR sequences were seen in very few donors, while some public TCRs were found in many individuals. The presence/absence analyses assumed that sequencing depth was roughly uniform across donors, and that assumption may not be true. A later genetic analysis reported fewer N-insertions in productive TCRs among donors in an Asian-associated ancestry cluster than the roughly 690-donor mean. Linkage disequilibrium might explain the correlated functional status among segregating V segments, but an unknown experimental factor could not be ruled out. The sequencing pipeline was judged likely to have produced a cluster of highly shared sequence variants as a technical artifact. Because counts were too low, some 17 rarely observed V segments, including chromosome 9 orphons, were excluded from the earlier analysis of 587 of the donors. A later genetic analysis associated a missense DCLRE1C variant with V-gene and J-gene trimming of TCR beta chains, and an independent cohort replicated the association. In a later analysis, the rate of TCR association differed among HLA loci, with DRB1 alleles having the most associated TCRs and HLA-C alleles having the fewest. Cytomegalovirus status was reported to be diagnosed by the classifier with high specificity and sensitivity in both the original and validation cohorts. In a later analysis, about 17,000 TCR beta sequences were associated with specific HLA alleles at a false discovery rate of 0.05. A total of 164 TCR beta chains were listed by the study as associated with cytomegalovirus. It was suggested by the authors that the approach could potentially be generalized to other disease states and immunological phenotypes. The cohort was sequenced for TCR beta chains only, and without alpha or paired-chain data the features that could be detected were limited. Because the 87-base-pair reads could not distinguish some IMGT-functional V segments, including TRBV6-2 and TRBV6-3, those segments were excluded.

The receptor chain draws on TRBV10-3 and TRBJ2-1; the D gene is perhaps TRBD1, on 5 matching bases. Sequencing input: PBMCs. This clonotype was sampled from a man aged 40-50 years in good health and CMV-seronegative. In nucleotide form, the sequence is TGTGCCACCCAGATAGGGGAATATCCGGTCAATCAGCAGTTCTTC. Translation gives CATQIGEYPVNQQFF.